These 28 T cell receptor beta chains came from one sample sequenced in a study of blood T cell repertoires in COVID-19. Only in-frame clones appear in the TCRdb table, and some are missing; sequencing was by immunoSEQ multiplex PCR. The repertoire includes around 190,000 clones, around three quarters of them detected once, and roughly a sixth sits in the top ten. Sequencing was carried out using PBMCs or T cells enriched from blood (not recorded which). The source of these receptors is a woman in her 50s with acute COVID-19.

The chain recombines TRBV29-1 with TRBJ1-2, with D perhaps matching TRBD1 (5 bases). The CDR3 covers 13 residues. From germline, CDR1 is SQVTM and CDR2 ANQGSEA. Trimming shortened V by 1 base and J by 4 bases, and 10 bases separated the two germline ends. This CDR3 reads CSVEGQGPYGYTF. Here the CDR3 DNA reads TGCAGCGTTGAAGGGCAGGGCCCCTATGGCTACACCTTC.

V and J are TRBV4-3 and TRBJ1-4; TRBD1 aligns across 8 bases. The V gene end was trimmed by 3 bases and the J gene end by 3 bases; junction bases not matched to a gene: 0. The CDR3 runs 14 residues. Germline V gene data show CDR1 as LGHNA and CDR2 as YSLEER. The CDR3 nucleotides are TGCGCCAGCAGCCAGGACAGGGCTAATGAAAAACTGTTTTTT. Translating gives CASSQDRANEKLFF.

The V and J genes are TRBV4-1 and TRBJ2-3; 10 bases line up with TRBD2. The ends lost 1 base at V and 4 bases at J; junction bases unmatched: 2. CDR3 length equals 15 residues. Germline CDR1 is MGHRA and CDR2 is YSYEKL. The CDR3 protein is CASSQGSGGADTQYF. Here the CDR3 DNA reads TGCGCCAGCAGCCAAGGAAGCGGGGGGGCAGATACGCAGTATTTT.

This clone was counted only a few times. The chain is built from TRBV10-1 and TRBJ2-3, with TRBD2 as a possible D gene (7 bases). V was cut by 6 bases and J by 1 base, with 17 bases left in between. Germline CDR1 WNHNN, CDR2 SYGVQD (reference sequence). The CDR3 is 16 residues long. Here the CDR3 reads CASSDTGGWGTDTQYF. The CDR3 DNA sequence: TGCGCCAGCAGCGATACGGGGGGCTGGGGCACAGATACGCAGTATTTT.

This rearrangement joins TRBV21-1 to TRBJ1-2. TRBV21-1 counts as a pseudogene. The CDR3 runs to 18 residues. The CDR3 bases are TGTGCCAGCAGCAAAAAATCGTTGAGGGCGATCTGGGGTTATGGCTACACCTTC. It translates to CASSKKSLRAIWGYGYTF.

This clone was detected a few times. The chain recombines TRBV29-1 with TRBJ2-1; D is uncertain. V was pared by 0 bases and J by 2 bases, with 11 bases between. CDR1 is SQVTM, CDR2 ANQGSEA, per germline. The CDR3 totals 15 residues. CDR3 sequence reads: CSVEDERSTYNEQFF. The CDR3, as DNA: TGCAGCGTTGAAGATGAGAGGTCCACCTACAATGAGCAGTTCTTC.

CDR3 loop: CASRTAVQEETQYF. CDR3 nucleotides: TGTGCCAGCAGAACGGCCGTACAGGAAGAGACCCAGTACTTC. V usage is TRBV27 and J usage is TRBJ2-5; D perhaps matches TRBD1 (5 bases). Germline-derived CDR1 and CDR2 are MNHEY and SMNVEV (reference sequence). The ends were cut back, 6 bases at V and 3 bases at J, with 14 bases in the middle. The CDR3 covers 14 residues.

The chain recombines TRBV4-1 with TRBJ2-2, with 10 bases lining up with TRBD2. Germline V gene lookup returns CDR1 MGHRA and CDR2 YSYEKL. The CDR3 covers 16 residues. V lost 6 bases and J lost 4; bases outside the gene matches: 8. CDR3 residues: CASRPSERGGTGELFF. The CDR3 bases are TGCGCCAGCAGACCTAGCGAGCGGGGGGGCACCGGGGAGCTGTTTTTT.

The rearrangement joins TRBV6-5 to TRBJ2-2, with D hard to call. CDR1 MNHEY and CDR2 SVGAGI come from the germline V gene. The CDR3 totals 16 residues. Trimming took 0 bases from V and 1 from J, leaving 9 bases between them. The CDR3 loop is CASSYSVQLNTGELFF. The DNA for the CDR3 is TGTGCCAGCAGTTACTCGGTACAGTTGAACACCGGGGAGCTGTTTTTT.

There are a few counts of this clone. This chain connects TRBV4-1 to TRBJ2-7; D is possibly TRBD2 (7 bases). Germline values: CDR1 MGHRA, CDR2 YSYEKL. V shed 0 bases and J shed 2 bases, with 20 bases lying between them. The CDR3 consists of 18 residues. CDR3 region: CASSQDVRGGPAAYEQYV. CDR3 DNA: TGCGCCAGCAGCCAAGATGTAAGGGGGGGACCGGCAGCCTACGAGCAGTACGTC.

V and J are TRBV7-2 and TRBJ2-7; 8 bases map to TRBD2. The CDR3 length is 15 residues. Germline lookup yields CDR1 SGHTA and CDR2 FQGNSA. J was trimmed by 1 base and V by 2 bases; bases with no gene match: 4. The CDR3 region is CASSLISGDSYEQYV. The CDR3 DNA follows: TGTGCCAGCAGCTTAATTAGCGGGGATTCCTACGAGCAGTACGTC.

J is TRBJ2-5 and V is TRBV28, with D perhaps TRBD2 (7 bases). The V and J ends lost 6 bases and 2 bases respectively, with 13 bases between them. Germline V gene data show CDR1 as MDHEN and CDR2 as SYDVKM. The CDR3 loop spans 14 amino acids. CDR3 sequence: CASRGHSGQETQYF. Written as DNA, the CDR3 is TGTGCCAGCAGGGGACATAGCGGGCAAGAGACCCAGTACTTC.

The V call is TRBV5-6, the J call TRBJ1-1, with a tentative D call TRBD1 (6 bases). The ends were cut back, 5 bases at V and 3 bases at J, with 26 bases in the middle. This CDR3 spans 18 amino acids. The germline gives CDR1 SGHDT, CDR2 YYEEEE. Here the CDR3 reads CASRRSRGVGGRYTEAFF. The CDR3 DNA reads TGTGCCAGCAGGCGCAGCCGAGGGGTCGGGGGGCGCTACACTGAAGCTTTCTTT.

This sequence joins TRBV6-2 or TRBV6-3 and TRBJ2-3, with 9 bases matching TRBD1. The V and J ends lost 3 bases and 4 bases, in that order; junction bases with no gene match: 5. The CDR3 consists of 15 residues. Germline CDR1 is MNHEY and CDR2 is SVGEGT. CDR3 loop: CASSYGDRDSDTQYF. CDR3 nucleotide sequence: TGTGCCAGCAGTTATGGGGACAGGGACTCAGATACGCAGTATTTT.

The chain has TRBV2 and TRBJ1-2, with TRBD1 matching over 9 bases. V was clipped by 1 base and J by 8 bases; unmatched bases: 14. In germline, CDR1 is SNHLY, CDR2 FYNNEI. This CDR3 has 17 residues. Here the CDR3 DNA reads TGTGCCAGCAGTGAAGATATTAGCGGGACCGGGACAGGGGGCTACACCTTC. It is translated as CASSEDISGTGTGGYTF.

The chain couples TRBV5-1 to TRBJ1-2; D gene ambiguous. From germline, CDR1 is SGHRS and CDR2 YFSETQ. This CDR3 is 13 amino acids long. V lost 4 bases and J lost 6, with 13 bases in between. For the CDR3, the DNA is TGCGCCAGCAGCCCCCGGGAGAAGGATGGCTACACCTTC. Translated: CASSPREKDGYTF.

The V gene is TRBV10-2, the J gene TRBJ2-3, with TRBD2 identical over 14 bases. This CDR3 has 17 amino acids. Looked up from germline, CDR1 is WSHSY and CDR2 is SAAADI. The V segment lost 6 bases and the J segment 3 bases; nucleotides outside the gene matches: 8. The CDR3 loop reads CASRQGLAGGSTDTQYF. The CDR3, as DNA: TGCGCCAGCAGGCAAGGACTAGCGGGGGGCAGTACAGATACGCAGTATTTT.

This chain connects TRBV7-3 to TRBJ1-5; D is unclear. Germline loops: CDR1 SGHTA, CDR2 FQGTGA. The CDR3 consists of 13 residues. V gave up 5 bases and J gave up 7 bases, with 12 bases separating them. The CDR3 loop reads CASSLRLWQPQHF. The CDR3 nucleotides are TGTGCCAGCAGCCTGAGGTTGTGGCAGCCCCAGCATTTT.

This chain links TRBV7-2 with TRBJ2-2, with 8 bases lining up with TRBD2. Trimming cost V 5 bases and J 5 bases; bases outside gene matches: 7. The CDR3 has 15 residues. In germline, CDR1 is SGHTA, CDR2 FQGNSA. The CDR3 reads CASSPGGAFTGELFF. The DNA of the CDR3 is TGTGCCAGCAGCCCCGGGGGGGCCTTTACCGGGGAGCTGTTTTTT.

CDR3 residues: CATSGVKGAGTEAFF. CDR3 nucleotides: TGTGCCACCAGTGGGGTCAAGGGGGCCGGCACTGAAGCTTTCTTT. V and J are TRBV24-1 and TRBJ1-1; TRBD1 aligns across 7 bases. Trimming removed 5 bases from V and 4 bases from J; junction bases left unmatched: 9. Germline assignment: CDR1 KGHDR and CDR2 SFDVKD. There are 15 residues in the CDR3.

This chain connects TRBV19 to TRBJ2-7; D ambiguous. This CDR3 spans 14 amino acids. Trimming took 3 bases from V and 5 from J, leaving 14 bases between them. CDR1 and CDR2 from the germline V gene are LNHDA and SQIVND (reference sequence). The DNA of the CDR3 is TGTGCCAGTAGTATGTCTCTCAGTTTTCACGAGCAGTACGTC. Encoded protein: CASSMSLSFHEQYV.

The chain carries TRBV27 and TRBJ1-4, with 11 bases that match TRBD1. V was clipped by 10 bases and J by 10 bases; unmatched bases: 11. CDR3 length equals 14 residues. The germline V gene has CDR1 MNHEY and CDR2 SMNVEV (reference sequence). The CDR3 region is CATRPGTGGGKLFF. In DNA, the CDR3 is TGTGCCACTCGACCCGGGACAGGGGGGGGAAAACTGTTTTTT.

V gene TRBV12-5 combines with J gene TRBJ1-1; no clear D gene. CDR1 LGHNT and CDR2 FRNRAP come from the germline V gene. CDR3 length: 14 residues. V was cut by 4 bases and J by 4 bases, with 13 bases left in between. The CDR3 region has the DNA TGTGCTAGTGGTTCCAACGTACGGAGCACTGAAGCTTTCTTT. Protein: CASGSNVRSTEAFF.

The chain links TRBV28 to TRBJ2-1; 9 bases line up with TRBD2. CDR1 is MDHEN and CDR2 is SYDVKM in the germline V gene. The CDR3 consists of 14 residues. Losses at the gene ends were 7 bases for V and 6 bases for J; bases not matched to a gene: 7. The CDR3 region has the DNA TGTGCCAGCACGCGAGTAGCGGGGGCCAATGAGCAGTTCTTC. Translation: CASTRVAGANEQFF.

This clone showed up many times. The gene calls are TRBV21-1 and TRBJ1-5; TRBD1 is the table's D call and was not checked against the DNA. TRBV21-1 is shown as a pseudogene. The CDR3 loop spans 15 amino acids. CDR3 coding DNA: TGTGCCAGCAGCCTTACAGGCCCAAGCAATCAGCCCCAGCATTTT. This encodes CASSLTGPSNQPQHF.

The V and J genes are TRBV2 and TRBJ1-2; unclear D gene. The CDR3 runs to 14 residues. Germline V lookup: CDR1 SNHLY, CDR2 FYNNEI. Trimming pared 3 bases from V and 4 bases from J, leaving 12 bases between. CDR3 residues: CASSETEGGYGYTF. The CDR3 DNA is TGTGCCAGCAGTGAGACGGAGGGCGGCTATGGCTACACCTTC.

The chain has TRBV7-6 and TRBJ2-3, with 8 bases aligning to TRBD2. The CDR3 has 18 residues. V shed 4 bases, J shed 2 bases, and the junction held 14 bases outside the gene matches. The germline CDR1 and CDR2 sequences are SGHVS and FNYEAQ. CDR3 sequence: CASSWTREGGMHTDTQYF. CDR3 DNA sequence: TGTGCCAGCAGCTGGACACGGGAGGGTGGAATGCACACAGATACGCAGTATTTT.

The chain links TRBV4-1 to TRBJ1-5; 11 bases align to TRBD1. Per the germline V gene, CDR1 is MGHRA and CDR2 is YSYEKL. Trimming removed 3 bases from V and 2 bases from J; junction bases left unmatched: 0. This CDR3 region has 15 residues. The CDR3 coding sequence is TGCGCCAGCAGCCAGGGACAGGGGGGCAATCAGCCCCAGCATTTT. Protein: CASSQGQGGNQPQHF.